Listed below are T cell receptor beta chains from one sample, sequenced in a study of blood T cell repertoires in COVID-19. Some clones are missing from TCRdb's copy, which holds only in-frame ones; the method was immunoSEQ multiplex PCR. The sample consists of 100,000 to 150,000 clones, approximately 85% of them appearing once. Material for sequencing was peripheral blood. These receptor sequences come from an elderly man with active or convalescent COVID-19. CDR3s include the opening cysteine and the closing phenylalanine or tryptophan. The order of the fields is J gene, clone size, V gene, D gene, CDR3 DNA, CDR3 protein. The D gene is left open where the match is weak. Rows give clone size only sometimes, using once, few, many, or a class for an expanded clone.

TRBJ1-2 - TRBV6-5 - TGTGCCAGCAGTTACTCGACCCAGGGTGGCTACACCTTC CASSYSTQGGYTF
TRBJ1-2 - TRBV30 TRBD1 TGTGCCTGGACACTGACAGGGGACTATGGCTACACCTTC CAWTLTGDYGYTF
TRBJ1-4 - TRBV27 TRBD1 TGTGCCAGCAGTTCCTGGACAGGGGGGAATGAAAAACTGTTTTTT CASSSWTGGNEKLFF
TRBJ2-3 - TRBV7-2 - TGTGCCAGCACCGTCACGGGGGGCGGGACTCCAGATACGCAGTATTTT CASTVTGGGTPDTQYF
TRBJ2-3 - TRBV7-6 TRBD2 TGTGCCAGCAGCTTAAGAATAGCGGGGGTTTCAGATACGCAGTATTTT CASSLRIAGVSDTQYF
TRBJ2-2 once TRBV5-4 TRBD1 TGTGCCAGCAGACCTCCGGGACAGGCCAACACCGGGGAGCTGTTTTTT CASRPPGQANTGELFF
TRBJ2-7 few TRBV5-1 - TGCGCCAGCAGTTACAGGATTCCCTACGAGCAGTACTTC CASSYRIPYEQYF
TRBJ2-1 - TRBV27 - TGTGCCAGCTCCAAAAGCGGTCCCTCCTACAATGAGCAGTTCTTC CASSKSGPSYNEQFF
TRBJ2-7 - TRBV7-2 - TGTGCCAGCAGCATACGACAAAGATATTCCTACGAGCAGTACTTC CASSIRQRYSYEQYF
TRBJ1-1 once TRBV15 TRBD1 TGTGCCACCAGCAGAGGGGGGAAGGGGGCTACTGAAGCTTTCTTT CATSRGGKGATEAFF
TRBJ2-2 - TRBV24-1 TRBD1 TGTGCCACCAGTGGGCAGACAGGGGGCTACGGGGAGCTGTTTTTT CATSGQTGGYGELFF
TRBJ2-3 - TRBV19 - TGTGCCAGTATTCCTAGCACAGATACGCAGTATTTT CASIPSTDTQYF
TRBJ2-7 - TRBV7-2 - TGTGCCAGCACAGGGGTCTTCGGGGCGGGCGGGGGCGAGCAGTACTTC CASTGVFGAGGGEQYF
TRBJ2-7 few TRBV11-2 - TGTGCCAGCAGCTCTCTACAGGGACCTTTCTCTGGGGAGCAGTACTTC CASSSLQGPFSGEQYF
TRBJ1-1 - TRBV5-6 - TGTGCCAGCAGCTTTGGGGCTGGGCTGGGAGCTTTCTTT CASSFGAGLGAFF
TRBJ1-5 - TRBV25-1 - TGTGCCAGCAGCGAGGGGGGGAAGGGGCAGCCCCAGCATTTT CASSEGGKGQPQHF
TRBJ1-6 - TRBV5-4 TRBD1 TGTGCCAGCAGAACGGACAGGGGGATATCACCCCTCCACTTT CASRTDRGISPLHF
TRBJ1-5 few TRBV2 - TGTGCCAGCAGTGAAGGGAGTAGCAATCAGCCCCAGCATTTT CASSEGSSNQPQHF
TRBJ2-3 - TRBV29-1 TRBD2 TGCAGCGCGGGACTAGCGGGGGGGCCGGGCACAGATACGCAGTATTTT CSAGLAGGPGTDTQYF
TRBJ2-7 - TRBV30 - TGTGCCTGGCGAACCCGTCTGGGAGGCAGCTCCTACGAGCAGTACTTC CAWRTRLGGSSYEQYF
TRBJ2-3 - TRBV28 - TGTGCCAGCAGCCTGAGAGATACGCAGTATTTT CASSLRDTQYF
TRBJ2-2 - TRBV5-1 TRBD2 TGCGCCAGCAGCTTAAGCGGGAGGGTCACCGGGGAGCTGTTTTTT CASSLSGRVTGELFF
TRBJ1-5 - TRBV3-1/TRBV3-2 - TGTGCCAGCAGCCAGGACTTTCGGGAGGGTCAGCCCCAGCATTTT CASSQDFREGQPQHF
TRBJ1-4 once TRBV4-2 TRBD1 TGTGCCAGCAGCCAGGGACAGCCTCCGATGCCGGGTGAAAAACTGTTTTTT CASSQGQPPMPGEKLFF
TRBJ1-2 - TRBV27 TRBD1 TGTGCCAGCAGTTACGGATCCGGACAGGGGGTATATGGCTACACCTTC CASSYGSGQGVYGYTF
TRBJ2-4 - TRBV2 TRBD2 TGTGCCAGCAGTGTTCTAGCGGGACTAGCCAAAAACATTCAGTACTTC CASSVLAGLAKNIQYF
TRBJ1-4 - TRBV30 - TGTGCCTGGAACCCCTCTCGGGGAAAACTGTTTTTT CAWNPSRGKLFF
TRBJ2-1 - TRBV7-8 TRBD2 TGTGCCAGCAGCTTAGTACTAGCGGTAGAGGCGGATGAGCAGTTCTTC CASSLVLAVEADEQFF
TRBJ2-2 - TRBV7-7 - TGTGCCAGCAGCCCGAGGGCGTACACCGGGGAGCTGTTTTTT CASSPRAYTGELFF
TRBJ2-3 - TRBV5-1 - TGCGCCAGCCGTAGATCTCCTAGCACAGATACGCAGTATTTT CASRRSPSTDTQYF
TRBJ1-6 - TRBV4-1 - TGCGCCAGCAGCCAAGGGAGAGCGGTTCTCTATAATTCACCCCTCCACTTT CASSQGRAVLYNSPLHF
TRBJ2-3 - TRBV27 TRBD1 TGTGCCAGCAGTTTATCGTCAGGGGGCGGTGCAGATACGCAGTATTTT CASSLSSGGGADTQYF
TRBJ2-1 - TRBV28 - TGTGCCAGCGGGCAGATTAGCTCCTACAATGAGCAGTTCTTC CASGQISSYNEQFF
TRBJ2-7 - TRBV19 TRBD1 TGTGCCAGTAGTATTGGGACAGATTACGAGCAGTACTTC CASSIGTDYEQYF
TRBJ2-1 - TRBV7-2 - TGTGCCAGCAGCTTAGCTTCTAGGGGGGGCTACAATGAGCAGTTCTTC CASSLASRGGYNEQFF
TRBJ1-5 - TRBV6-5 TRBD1 TGTGCCAGCAGGACAGGGCTCAATCAGCCCCAGCATTTT CASRTGLNQPQHF
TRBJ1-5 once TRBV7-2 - TGTGCCAGCAGCCCTGAGCTAGGATATCAGCCCCAGCATTTT CASSPELGYQPQHF
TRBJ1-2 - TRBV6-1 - TGTGCCAGCAGTGAATTGAGAGAGTATGGCTACACCTTC CASSELREYGYTF
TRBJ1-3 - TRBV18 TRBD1 TGTGCCAGCTCGCCTACTCCGGGACAGGTGCAAGGAAACACCATATATTTT CASSPTPGQVQGNTIYF
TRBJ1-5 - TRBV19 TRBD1 TGTGCCAGTAGTCCTTGGACAGGTAGCAATCAGCCCCAGCATTTT CASSPWTGSNQPQHF
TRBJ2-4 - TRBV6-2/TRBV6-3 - TGTGCCAGCAGTTCAGACGGAGCCTCTGCCAAAAACATTCAGTACTTC CASSSDGASAKNIQYF
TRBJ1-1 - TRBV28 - TGTGCCAGCGGAAAACAGGGTCCCAACACTGAAGCTTTCTTT CASGKQGPNTEAFF
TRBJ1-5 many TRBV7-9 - TGTGCCAGCAGCCGGGGGTATGATATCGATCAGCCCCAGCATTTT CASSRGYDIDQPQHF
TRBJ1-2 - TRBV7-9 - TGTGCCAGCAGCTTCGGTAGCAGGGGTCATGGCTACACCTTC CASSFGSRGHGYTF
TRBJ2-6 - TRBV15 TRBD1 TGTGCCACCAGCAGACAAATAACAGGGGCCCACTCTGGGGCCAACGTCCTGACTTTC CATSRQITGAHSGANVLTF